This TCR beta chain was recorded in a study of blood T cell repertoires in COVID-19. Original analysis: Amplification of reference gene primers provided the estimated nucleated cell counts. The table came from immunoSEQ multiplex PCR; TCRdb's copy has only in-frame clones and leaves some out. That table supplies the V and J calls and clone size; D and trimming were determined from the DNA. The sample lists over 250,000 clones; 80% to 90% were seen once. This TCR derives from a woman aged 70 to 79 with acute or convalescent COVID-19. Sequenced sample: peripheral blood.

CDR3 DNA sequence: TGTGCCAGCAGCTTATGGGGGGGGAGGAATGAGCAGTTCTTC. Translated: CASSLWGGRNEQFF. The rearrangement links TRBV7-2 to TRBJ2-1, with TRBD2 identical over 7 bases. This CDR3 has 14 residues. V was clipped by 2 bases and J by 7 bases; unmatched bases: 5. Per the germline V gene, CDR1 is SGHTA and CDR2 is FQGNSA.